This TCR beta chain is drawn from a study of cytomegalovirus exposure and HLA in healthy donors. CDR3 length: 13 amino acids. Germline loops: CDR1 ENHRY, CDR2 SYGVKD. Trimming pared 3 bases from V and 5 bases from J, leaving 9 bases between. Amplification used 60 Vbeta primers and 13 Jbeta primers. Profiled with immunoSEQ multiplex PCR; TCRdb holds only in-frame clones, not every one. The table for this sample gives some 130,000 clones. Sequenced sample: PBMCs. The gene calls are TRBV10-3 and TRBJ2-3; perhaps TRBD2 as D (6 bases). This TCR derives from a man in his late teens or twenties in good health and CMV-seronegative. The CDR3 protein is CAISELAVDTQYF. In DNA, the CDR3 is TGTGCCATCAGTGAACTAGCTGTAGATACGCAGTATTTT.